This T cell receptor beta chain was captured in a study of CD8 T cells in ankylosing spondylitis (dated by TCRdb to about 2017). The study in broad terms: To find TCR variants linked to disease, the study profiled T cell receptor beta repertoires in ankylosing spondylitis patients and healthy donors. Peripheral blood was sampled, and synovial fluid was also collected from ankylosing spondylitis patients. The whole study cohort included about a hundred healthy donors and roughly 24 ankylosing spondylitis patients.

The listed sequencing device is Illumina HiSeq 2500. Quantitative 5'-RACE with molecular barcodes was the method used to prepare the TCR beta libraries. Under the source paper's analysis protocol: To identify disease-linked TCR variants, a new computational method was used, one built on a probabilistic model of VDJ rearrangement. Clones were called with MiXCR by TCRdb after fastp trimmed the public reads at Q25, and only in-frame beta chains were retained. Here each entry gathers all rows of one CDR3 protein and keeps the most common genes and DNA. Here the V and J calls rest on TCRdb's processing, not on the authors' analysis. This sample gives more than 300,000 distinct CDR3 sequences in total; about 9.9% of them show up just once. The ten largest make up 9.1% of the sample. Results and caveats for the whole study, not just this receptor: In peripheral blood, the disease-linked clones were found at relatively low frequencies and had a CD8+ phenotype. Significant enrichment of the disease-linked clones was reported in matched synovial fluid samples from ankylosing spondylitis patients. Blood from ankylosing spondylitis patients appeared to be characterized by a TCR beta motif composed of about eight highly homologous amino acid variants. Some of the motif variants had been reported before in the synovial fluid and blood of reactive arthritis patients, a finding that suggests common disease-initiation mechanisms.

V sheds 7 bases and J sheds 6 bases, leaving 13 bases between their ends. The CDR3 starts with the cysteine, ends with the phenylalanine, and has 12 residues. Left in the record is the CDR3 DNA by itself, 36 bases read in frame from the first base. Reading the germline V gene gives CDR1 MDHEN and CDR2 SYDVKM. This clonotype showed up just a few times. Which antigen it targets is not known. Per-base qualities were not stored, and no clone one base away is much larger. This TCR was sampled from a female donor with ankylosing spondylitis or in good health (not recorded which). Sequencing was done on a sample of blood, either unsorted or a sorted T cell fraction (not recorded which). The rearrangement joined TRBV28 to TRBJ2-7; confidence is insufficient to name the D gene. The CDR3 reads CASNSRTIEQYF. The bases are TGTGCCAGCAATTCCCGGACGATCGAGCAGTACTTC.